This T cell receptor beta chain was documented in a study of cytomegalovirus exposure and HLA in healthy donors. On this clone itself: Its antigen is unidentified.

A multiplex PCR was run with 60 Vbeta primers and 13 Jbeta primers. Some clones are missing from TCRdb's copy, which holds only in-frame ones; the method was immunoSEQ multiplex PCR. The sample has about 99,000 clones, approximately 80% seen once. Study-level findings and limits: Later analysis identified several of the most significant clusters that appeared linked to common viral pathogens.

V lost 0 bases, J lost 6 bases, and 19 bases lay in between. CDR1 SGHRS and CDR2 YFSETQ come from the germline V gene. The CDR3 covers 17 residues. The V call is TRBV5-1, the J call TRBJ2-1; possible D gene TRBD2, 6 bases. The source of this sequence is a woman aged 40 to 49 in good health and CMV-seronegative. Sequencing was carried out using PBMCs. The CDR3 coding sequence is TGCGCCAGCAGCTTGGGTCGTGGGGCGGGACTGACCAATGAGCAGTTCTTC. It is translated as CASSLGRGAGLTNEQFF.